This paragraph covers one T cell receptor beta chain sequence. Antigen unknown. The unexposed donors gave CD4+ T cells in about 2011-2018, prior to COVID-19. Isolation of CD4+ T cells took place after about 10 days in culture. Method: immunoSEQ multiplex PCR; TCRdb's copy keeps in-frame clones and lacks some. The sample shows roughly 18,000 clones, around three quarters of them seen only once. The germline V gene has CDR1 LGHDT and CDR2 YNNKEL (reference sequence). This CDR3 contains 23 residues. Losses at the gene ends were 0 bases for V and 4 bases for J; bases not matched to a gene: 20. The data were obtained in a study of CD4 T cells in relation to SARS-CoV-2 and coronaviruses. Study context: Negative control cultures got HIV-1 Nef peptides or no peptide. General study findings and limits: No crossreactivity against non-spike viral proteins was tested here. Each donor contributed either pre-pandemic or post-infection samples, not both. Crossreactive clones expanded significantly less to SARS-CoV-2 than monoreactive clones.

The chain joins TRBV3-1 (or the pseudogene TRBV3-2) to TRBJ2-2, with TRBD2 matching over 13 bases. The clonotype comes from a human donor in good health. Sequencing was performed on CD4+ T cells from PBMCs, cultured in vitro. CDR3 residues: CASSQETPHRGTSGRAITGELFF. The DNA for the CDR3 is TGTGCCAGCAGCCAAGAGACCCCCCACAGGGGAACTAGCGGGAGGGCCATCACCGGGGAGCTGTTTTTT.